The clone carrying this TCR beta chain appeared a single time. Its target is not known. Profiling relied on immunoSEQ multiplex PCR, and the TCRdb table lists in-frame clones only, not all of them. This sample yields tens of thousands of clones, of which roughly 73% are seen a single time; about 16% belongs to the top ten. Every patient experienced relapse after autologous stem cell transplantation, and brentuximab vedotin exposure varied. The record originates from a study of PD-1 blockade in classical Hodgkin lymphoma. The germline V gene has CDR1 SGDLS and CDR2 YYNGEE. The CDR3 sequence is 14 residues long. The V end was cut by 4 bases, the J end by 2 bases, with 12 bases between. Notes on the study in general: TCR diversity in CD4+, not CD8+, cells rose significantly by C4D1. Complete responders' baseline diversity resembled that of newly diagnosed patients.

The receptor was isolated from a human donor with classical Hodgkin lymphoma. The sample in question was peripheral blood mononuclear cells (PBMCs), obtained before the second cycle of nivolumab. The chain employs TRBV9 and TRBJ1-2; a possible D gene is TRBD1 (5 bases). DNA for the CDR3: TGTGCCAGCAGCACCTCGACAGCCAACTATGGCTACACCTTC. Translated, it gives CASSTSTANYGYTF.